Described below is a single TCR beta chain sequence and its context. Its antigen remains unknown. The entry originates in a study of identical twins. Donors were all healthy Caucasians. Study results and caveats: Findings came from cross-sectional statistics, without long-term follow-up of donors.

MiXCR, run by TCRdb on the 5' RACE reads, gives a single entry per CDR3 protein. The table shows 1,800,000 or so distinct CDR3 sequences, with 32% occurring only once. V was pared by 3 bases and J by 2 bases, with 9 bases of the junction left unmatched. Per germline, CDR1 SGHRS and CDR2 YFSETQ. This CDR3 spans 17 amino acids. The V call is TRBV5-1, the J call TRBJ2-1; 9 bases map to TRBD1. Specimen: cord blood. The clonotype originates from a newborn girl in good health. The CDR3 DNA follows: TGCGCCAGCAGCTACTTTCCGGGACAGGGTACCTACAATGAGCAGTTCTTC. Translation: CASSYFPGQGTYNEQFF.